The clone carrying this T cell receptor beta chain was seen only a few times. Each CDR3 protein is one row after TCRdb ran MiXCR on the RT-PCR reads. The sample lists just under 550,000 distinct CDR3 sequences, around 21% occurring once. The sample is drawn from a study of response to subunit inactivated influenza vaccine. Trimming cost V 4 bases and J 6 bases, with 9 bases left between them. The CDR3 contains 12 residues. The V gene's germline CDR1 is SGHAT and CDR2 FQNNGV. This sample was also put to use in a study of T cells expressing NK-cell markers. From that study: For TCR beta, cDNA was produced by 5'RACE template switching with UMIs. Seven of the eight sequenced donors were classified as HCMV-seropositive, and one was classified as seronegative. About 1.0-8% of CD8+ T cells in 6 or 7 donors belonged to dominant NKG2C+ clonotypes.

The TCR originated in a man aged 45-65 years who received an inactivated influenza vaccine. The sequencing here drew on CD4+ T cells sorted from PBMCs, taken approximately 13 days after vaccination. The J gene is TRBJ2-5, the V gene TRBV11-2; D is ambiguous. The CDR3 DNA sequence: TGTGCCAGCAGCTCCTCTAAGAAGACCCAGTACTTC. Its translation is CASSSSKKTQYF.